The T cell receptor beta chain described here comes from a study of graft-versus-host responses after intestinal transplantation. Study details: Multivisceral, liver-intestinal, or isolated intestinal transplants were performed in recipients. After anti-thymocyte globulin induction, recipients took tacrolimus and steroids for about 3 years. Points from the study as a whole: Analysis identified GvH clones in recipient marrow, with some appearing first in ileum or blood. GvH clone levels peaked in circulation, and this peak was associated with early post-transplant HvG declines.

The V gene's germline CDR1 is MDHEN and CDR2 SYDVKM. V was pared by 6 bases and J by 4 bases, with 7 bases of the junction left unmatched. CDR3 length: 15 amino acids. The repertoire was sequenced with immunoSEQ multiplex PCR; TCRdb's copy has only in-frame clones and lacks some. The sample contains roughly 81,000 clones, approximately 82% of which appear only once. Remarks on this clone: No antigen is known for it.

The sample consisted of unstimulated CD4+ T cells sorted from spleen or lymph node cells, taken before intestinal transplant. The source of this sequence is a human donor who received an intestinal transplant. V usage is TRBV28 and J usage is TRBJ1-5, with 9 positions matching TRBD1. CDR3 region: CASSPLGTGNQPQHF. CDR3 DNA sequence: TGTGCCAGCAGCCCCCTCGGGACAGGGAATCAGCCCCAGCATTTT.